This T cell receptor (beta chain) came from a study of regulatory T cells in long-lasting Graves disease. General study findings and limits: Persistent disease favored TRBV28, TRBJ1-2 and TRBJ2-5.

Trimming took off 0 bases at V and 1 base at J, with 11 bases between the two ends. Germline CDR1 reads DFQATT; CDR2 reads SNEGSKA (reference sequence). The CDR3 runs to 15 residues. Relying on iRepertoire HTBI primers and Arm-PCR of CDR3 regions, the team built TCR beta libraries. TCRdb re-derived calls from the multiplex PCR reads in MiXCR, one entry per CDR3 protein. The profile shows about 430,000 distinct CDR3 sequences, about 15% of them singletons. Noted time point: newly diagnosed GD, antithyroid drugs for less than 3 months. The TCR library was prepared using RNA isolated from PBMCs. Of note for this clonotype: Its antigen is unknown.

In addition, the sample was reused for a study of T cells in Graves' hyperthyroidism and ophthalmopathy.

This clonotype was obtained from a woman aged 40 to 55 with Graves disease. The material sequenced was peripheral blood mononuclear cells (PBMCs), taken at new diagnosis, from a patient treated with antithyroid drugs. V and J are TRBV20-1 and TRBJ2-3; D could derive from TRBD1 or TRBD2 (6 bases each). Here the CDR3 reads CSARDPRGGTDTQYF. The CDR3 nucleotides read TGCAGTGCTAGAGATCCTAGGGGGGGCACAGATACGCAGTATTTT.